These 12 T cell receptor beta chains came from one sample sequenced in a study of blood T cell repertoires in COVID-19. Measured with immunoSEQ multiplex PCR; TCRdb has only the in-frame clones, and not every one. The sample includes roughly 330,000 clones, around 87% of them seen just once. The sample taken for sequencing was PBMCs or T cells enriched from blood (not recorded which). Receptors originate from a woman in her thirties who had recovered from COVID-19.

The chain combines TRBV3-1 (or the pseudogene TRBV3-2) with TRBJ1-1; weak D call: TRBD1 (6 bases). The germline V and J ends were trimmed by 4 bases and 10 bases, with 16 bases remaining between them. The CDR3 runs to 13 residues. The germline CDR1 and CDR2 sequences are LGHDT and YNNKEL (reference sequence). Here the CDR3 DNA reads TGTGCCAGCAGCCCCCCTGGGGGGGCACGAGCTTTCTTT. As protein: CASSPPGGARAFF.

About this clone itself: Relative to the germline gene, one junction end is altered; a read error may explain this. The chain couples TRBV2 to TRBJ1-2, with no clear D. Germline values: CDR1 SNHLY, CDR2 FYNNEI. This CDR3 has 12 residues. CDR3 loop: CATKAEGSGYIF. The CDR3, as DNA: TGTGCCACCAAGGCGGAGGGTTCGGGCTACATCTTC. The entire variable domain, with the rest obtained from reference TRBV2 and TRBJ1-2, is as follows: EPEVTQTPSHQVTQMGQEVILRCVPISNHLYFYWYRQILGQKVEFLVSFYNNEISEKSEIFDDQFSVERPDGSNFTLKIRSTKLEDSAMYFCATKAEGSGYIFGSGTRLTVV.

The chain has TRBV5-1 and TRBJ2-7, with 9 bases lining up with TRBD1. From germline, CDR1 is SGHRS and CDR2 YFSETQ. The CDR3 spans 14 residues. Germline trimming cut 0 bases from V and 6 bases from J; bases unmatched to any gene: 4. CDR3 DNA sequence: TGCGCCAGCAGCTTGGGGACAGGGGATTCCGAGCAGTACTTC. Residues: CASSLGTGDSEQYF.

This chain links TRBV6-5 with TRBJ1-1; TRBD1 matches at 7 bases. This CDR3 is built from 16 residues. Trimming took 3 bases from V and 1 from J; bases not matched to a gene: 8. Germline V gene data show CDR1 as MNHEY and CDR2 as SVGAGI. CDR3 protein: CASSYGLRGSNTEAFF. The CDR3 region has the DNA TGTGCCAGCAGTTATGGACTCAGGGGGTCGAACACTGAAGCTTTCTTT.

The gene calls are TRBV28 and TRBJ1-4, with D possibly TRBD1 on 6 matching bases. The CDR3 is 16 residues long. V was shortened by 2 bases and J by 8 bases, with 18 bases between the two germline ends. Germline assignment: CDR1 MDHEN and CDR2 SYDVKM. The CDR3 spells CASSLNRQVWSEKLFF. CDR3 DNA sequence: TGTGCCAGCAGTTTAAACCGACAGGTGTGGTCGGAAAAACTGTTTTTT.

The rearrangement joins TRBV7-9 to TRBJ2-5, with 8 bases aligning to TRBD1. V gave up 0 bases and J gave up 3 bases; unmatched junction bases: 3. CDR3 length equals 15 residues. Germline V gives CDR1 SEHNR, CDR2 FQNEAQ (reference sequence). CDR3 sequence reads: CASSLATGAKETQYF. CDR3 sequence (DNA): TGTGCCAGCAGCTTAGCGACAGGGGCCAAAGAGACCCAGTACTTC.

V gene TRBV29-1 combines with J gene TRBJ1-1, with D possibly TRBD1 on 5 matching bases. The CDR3 consists of 13 residues. The germline V and J ends were trimmed by 4 bases and 0 bases, with 9 bases remaining between them. Germline V gene sequence: CDR1 SQVTM, CDR2 ANQGSEA. The CDR3 region has the DNA TGCAGCGTTGGACAGAGCCTGAACACTGAAGCTTTCTTT. Amino acid sequence: CSVGQSLNTEAFF.

The genes are TRBV28 and TRBJ2-1; 13 bases fit TRBD2. Germline V gives CDR1 MDHEN, CDR2 SYDVKM. The CDR3 consists of 14 residues. V lost 9 bases and J lost 7; bases outside the gene matches: 6. This CDR3 is CASKGLAGFNEQFF. The CDR3, as DNA: TGTGCCAGTAAGGGACTAGCGGGGTTTAATGAGCAGTTCTTC.

The chain joins TRBV19 to TRBJ1-6, with D perhaps matching TRBD1 (6 bases). The germline V and J ends were trimmed by 7 bases and 9 bases, with 13 bases remaining between them. This CDR3 has 13 residues. Germline assignment: CDR1 LNHDA and CDR2 SQIVND (reference sequence). The CDR3 nucleotides are TGTGCCAGTAAACAGGGAGTAAGTTCACCCCTCCACTTT. Protein sequence: CASKQGVSSPLHF. The full variable domain, in which reference TRBV19 and TRBJ1-6 provide the parts outside the CDR3, is DGGITQSPKYLFRKEGQNVTLSCEQNLNHDAMYWYRQDPGQGLRLIYYSQIVNDFQKGDIAEGYSVSREKKESFPLTVTSAQKNPTAFYLCASKQGVSSPLHFGNGTRLTVT.

The chain couples TRBV4-3 to TRBJ1-2, with a tentative D call TRBD1 (6 bases). The CDR3 has 19 amino acids. Germline V gene data show CDR1 as LGHNA and CDR2 as YSLEER. V was trimmed by 0 bases and J by 0 bases, leaving 20 bases between them. This CDR3 reads CASSQETGTPKGANYGYTF. The CDR3 DNA reads TGCGCCAGCAGCCAAGAAACGGGGACACCTAAGGGAGCTAACTATGGCTACACCTTC.

The gene calls are TRBV2 and TRBJ2-7; TRBD2 is a possible D gene (6 bases). Trimming shortened V by 7 bases and J by 5 bases, and 18 bases separated the two germline ends. Germline CDR1 and CDR2: SNHLY and FYNNEI. This CDR3 contains 14 residues. The CDR3 coding sequence is TGTGCCAGCATTTCCGGGAGAGGTGGCGACGAGCAGTACTTC. Residues: CASISGRGGDEQYF.

The chain employs TRBV2 and TRBJ2-5, with a weak D call TRBD2 (5 bases). Trimming stripped 8 bases from V and 4 bases from J, with 23 bases between. The CDR3 contains 16 residues. Germline assignment: CDR1 SNHLY and CDR2 FYNNEI. The CDR3 loop is CASLGSPGTQVETQYF. CDR3 sequence (DNA): TGTGCCAGCTTAGGATCCCCGGGAACCCAAGTAGAGACCCAGTACTTC.